The clone carrying this T cell receptor (beta chain) was seen a handful of times. The antigen is not known. Looked up from germline, CDR1 is MNHNS and CDR2 is SASEGT. The CDR3 extends over 15 amino acids. Losses at the gene ends were 4 bases for V and 5 bases for J; bases not matched to a gene: 4. This sample was included in a study of cytomegalovirus exposure and HLA in healthy donors. General study findings and limits: Most observed TCR sequences were rare, whereas some public TCRs were detected in many donors. TCR clusters originating in the first cohort tended to co-occur in the 120 validation repertoires, according to a later analysis.

TCRdb's table, derived via immunoSEQ multiplex PCR, lists solely in-frame clones and lacks some. The sample has under 250,000 clones, roughly 80% seen once; the top ten hold around 5.4%. The chain recombines TRBV6-1 with TRBJ1-6; TRBD1 agrees at 8 bases. This TCR was recovered from a woman between 18 and 29 years old in good health and CMV-seronegative. The sequenced sample was PBMCs. This CDR3 is CASSGVTGDNSPLHF. As DNA, the CDR3 is TGTGCCAGCAGTGGCGTGACAGGGGATAATTCACCCCTCCACTTT.